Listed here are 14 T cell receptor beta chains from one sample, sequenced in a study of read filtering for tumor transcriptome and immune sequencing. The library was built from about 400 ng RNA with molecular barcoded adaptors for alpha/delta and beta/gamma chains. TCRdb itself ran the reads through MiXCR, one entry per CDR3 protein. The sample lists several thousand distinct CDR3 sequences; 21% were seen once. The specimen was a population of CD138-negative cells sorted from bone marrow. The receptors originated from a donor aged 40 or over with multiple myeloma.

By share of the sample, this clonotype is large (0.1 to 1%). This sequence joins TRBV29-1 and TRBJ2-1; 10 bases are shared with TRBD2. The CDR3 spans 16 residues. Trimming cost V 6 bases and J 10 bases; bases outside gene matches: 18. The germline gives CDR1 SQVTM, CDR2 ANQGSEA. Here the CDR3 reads CSVPTPGTSARLEQFF. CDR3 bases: TGCAGCGTCCCAACCCCCGGGACTAGCGCGAGACTCGAGCAGTTCTTC.

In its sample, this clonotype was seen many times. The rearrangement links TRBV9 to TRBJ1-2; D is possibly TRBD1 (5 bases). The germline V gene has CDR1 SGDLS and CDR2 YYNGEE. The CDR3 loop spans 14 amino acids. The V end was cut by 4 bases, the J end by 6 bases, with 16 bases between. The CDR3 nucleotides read TGTGCCAGCAGCCCTACCGGGGGGGGAGATGGCTACACCTTC. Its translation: CASSPTGGGDGYTF.

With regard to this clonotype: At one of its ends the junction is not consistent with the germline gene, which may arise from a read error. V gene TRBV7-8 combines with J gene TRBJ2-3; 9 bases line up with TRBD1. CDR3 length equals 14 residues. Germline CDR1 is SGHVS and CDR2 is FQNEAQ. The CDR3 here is CASSFTGGGDPQYF. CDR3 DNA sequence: TGTGCCAGCAGCTTCACAGGGGGCGGAGATCCGCAGTATTTT. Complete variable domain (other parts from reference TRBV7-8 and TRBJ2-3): GAGVSQSPRYKVAKRGQDVALRCDPISGHVSLFWYQQALGQGPEFLTYFQNEAQLDKSGLPSDRFFAERPEGSVSTLKIQRTQQEDSAVYLCASSFTGGGDPQYFGPGTRLTVL.

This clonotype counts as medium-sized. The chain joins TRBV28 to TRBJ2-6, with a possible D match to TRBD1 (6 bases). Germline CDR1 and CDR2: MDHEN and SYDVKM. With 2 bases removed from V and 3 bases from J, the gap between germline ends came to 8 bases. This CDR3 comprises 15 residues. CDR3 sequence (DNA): TGTGCCAGCAGTTTACTCAGGGGTGGGGCCAACGTCCTGACTTTC. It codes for CASSLLRGGANVLTF.

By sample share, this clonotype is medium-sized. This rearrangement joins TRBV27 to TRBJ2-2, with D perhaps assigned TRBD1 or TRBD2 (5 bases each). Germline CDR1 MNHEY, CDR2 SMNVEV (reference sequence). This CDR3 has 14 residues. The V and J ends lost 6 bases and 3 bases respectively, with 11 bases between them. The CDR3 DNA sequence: TGTGCCAGCAGATCCGGGGCGCACACCGGGGAGCTGTTTTTT. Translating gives CASRSGAHTGELFF.

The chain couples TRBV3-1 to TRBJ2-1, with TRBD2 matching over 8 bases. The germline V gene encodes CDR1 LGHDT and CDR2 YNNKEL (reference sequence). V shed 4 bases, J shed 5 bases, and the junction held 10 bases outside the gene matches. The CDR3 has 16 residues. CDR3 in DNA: TGTGCCAGCAGCCGGCGGGGACTAGTGGTACACAATGAGCAGTTCTTC. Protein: CASSRRGLVVHNEQFF.

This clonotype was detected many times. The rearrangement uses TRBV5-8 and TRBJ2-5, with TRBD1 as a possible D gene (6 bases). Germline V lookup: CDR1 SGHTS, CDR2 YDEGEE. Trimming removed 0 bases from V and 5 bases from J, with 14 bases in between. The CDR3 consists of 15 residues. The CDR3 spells CASSLGPGALETQYF. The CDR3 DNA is TGTGCCAGCAGCTTGGGTCCAGGGGCTTTGGAGACCCAGTACTTC.

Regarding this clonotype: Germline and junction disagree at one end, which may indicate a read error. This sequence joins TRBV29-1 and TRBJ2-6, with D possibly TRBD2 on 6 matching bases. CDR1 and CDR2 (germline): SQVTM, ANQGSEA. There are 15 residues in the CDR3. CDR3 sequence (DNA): TGCAGCGTTGATGGGGGGAGCCCTGGGGCCAGCGTCCTGACTTTC. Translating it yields CSVDGGSPGASVLTF.

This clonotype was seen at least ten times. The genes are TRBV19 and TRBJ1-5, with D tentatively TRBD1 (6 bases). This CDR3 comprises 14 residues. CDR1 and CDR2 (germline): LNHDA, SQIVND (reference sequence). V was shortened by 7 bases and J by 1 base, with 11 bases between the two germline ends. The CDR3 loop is CASTAGQSNQPQHF. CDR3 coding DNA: TGTGCCAGTACCGCCGGACAGAGCAATCAGCCCCAGCATTTT. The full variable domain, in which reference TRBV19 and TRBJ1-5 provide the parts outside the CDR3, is DGGITQSPKYLFRKEGQNVTLSCEQNLNHDAMYWYRQDPGQGLRLIYYSQIVNDFQKGDIAEGYSVSREKKESFPLTVTSAQKNPTAFYLCASTAGQSNQPQHFGDGTRLSIL.

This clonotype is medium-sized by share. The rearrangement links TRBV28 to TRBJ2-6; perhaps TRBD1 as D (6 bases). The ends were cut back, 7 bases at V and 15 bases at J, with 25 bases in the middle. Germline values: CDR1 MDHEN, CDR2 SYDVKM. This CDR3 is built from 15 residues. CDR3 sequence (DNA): TGTGCCAGCAAGCAAGGCCTCAGGGGTAGATCCCACCTGACTTTC. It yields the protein CASKQGLRGRSHLTF.

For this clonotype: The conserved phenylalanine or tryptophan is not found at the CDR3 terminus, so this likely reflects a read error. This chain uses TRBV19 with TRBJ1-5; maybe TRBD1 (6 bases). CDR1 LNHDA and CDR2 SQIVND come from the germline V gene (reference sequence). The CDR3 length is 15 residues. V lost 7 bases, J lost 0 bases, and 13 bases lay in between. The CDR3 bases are TGTGCCAGTATGGTGACAGGCTATAGCAATCAGCCCCAGCATCTT. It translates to CASMVTGYSNQPQHL.

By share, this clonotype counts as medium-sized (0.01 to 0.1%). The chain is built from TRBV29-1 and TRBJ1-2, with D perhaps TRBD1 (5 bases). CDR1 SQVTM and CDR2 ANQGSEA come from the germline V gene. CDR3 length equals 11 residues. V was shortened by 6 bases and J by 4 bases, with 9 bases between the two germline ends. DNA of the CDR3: TGCAGCGTCGGGGGGATCTATGGCTACACCTTC. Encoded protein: CSVGGIYGYTF.

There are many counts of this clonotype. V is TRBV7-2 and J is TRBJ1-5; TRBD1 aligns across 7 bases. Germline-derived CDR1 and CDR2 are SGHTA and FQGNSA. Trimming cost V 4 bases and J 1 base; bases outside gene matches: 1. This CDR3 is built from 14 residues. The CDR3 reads CASSSDRSNQPQHF. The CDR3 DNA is TGTGCCAGCAGCTCGGACAGGAGCAATCAGCCCCAGCATTTT. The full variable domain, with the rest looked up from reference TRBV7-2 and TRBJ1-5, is GAGVSQSPSNKVTEKGKDVELRCDPISGHTALYWYRQSLGQGLEFLIYFQGNSAPDKSGLPSDRFSAERTGGSVSTLTIQRTQQEDSAVYLCASSSDRSNQPQHFGDGTRLSIL.

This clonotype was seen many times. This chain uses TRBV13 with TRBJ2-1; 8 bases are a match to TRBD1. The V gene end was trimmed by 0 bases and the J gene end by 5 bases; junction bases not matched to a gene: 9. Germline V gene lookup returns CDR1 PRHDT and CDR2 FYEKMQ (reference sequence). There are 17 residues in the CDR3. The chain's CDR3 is CASSLGLRQGMNNEQFF. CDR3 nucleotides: TGTGCCAGCAGCTTAGGCCTACGACAGGGGATGAACAATGAGCAGTTCTTC.